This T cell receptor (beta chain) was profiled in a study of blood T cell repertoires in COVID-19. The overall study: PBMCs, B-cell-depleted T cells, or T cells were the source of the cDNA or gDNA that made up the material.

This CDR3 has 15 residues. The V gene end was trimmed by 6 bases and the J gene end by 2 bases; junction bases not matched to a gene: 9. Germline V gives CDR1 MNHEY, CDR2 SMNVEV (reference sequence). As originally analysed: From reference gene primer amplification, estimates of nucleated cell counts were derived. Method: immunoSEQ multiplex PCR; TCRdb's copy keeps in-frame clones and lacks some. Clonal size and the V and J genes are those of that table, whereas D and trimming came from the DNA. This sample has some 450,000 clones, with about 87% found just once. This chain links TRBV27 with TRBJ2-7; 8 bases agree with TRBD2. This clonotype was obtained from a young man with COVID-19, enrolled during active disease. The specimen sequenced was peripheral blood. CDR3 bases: TGTGCCAGCAGGCCAAGTCTAGCGGGCCCCTACGAGCAGTACTTC. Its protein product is CASRPSLAGPYEQYF.